This TCR beta chain was retrieved from a study of radiation and T cells in renal cell carcinoma. Study conclusions and caveats: In blood, top tumor clones expanded by 2 weeks, shrinking by 4. Pretreatment tumor biopsies were lacking, so baseline clonotypes are unknown.

Regarding time point: blood 2 weeks post-SBRT. Treatment defined: 15 Gy SBRT to primary tumor, nephrectomy 4 weeks later. Blood was sampled at baseline, 2 weeks and 4 weeks after SBRT. This renal cell carcinoma was of the clear cell type. TCRdb keeps only in-frame clones here, not all; method: immunoSEQ multiplex PCR. The repertoire holds 95,000 to 150,000 clones, roughly four fifths seen once, with 5% to 6.5% in the top ten. The CDR3 consists of 14 residues. V lost 9 bases, J lost 1 base, and 10 bases lay in between. Germline CDR1 reads SNHLY; CDR2 reads FYNNEI. About this clone itself: The antigen remains undetermined.

This chain joins TRBV2 and TRBJ2-6; D might be TRBD1 (5 bases). This receptor was taken from a man aged 50 to 60 with renal cell carcinoma. The specimen comprised blood, sampled from a patient whose treatment included radiotherapy and nephrectomy. Here the CDR3 reads CARNGQSGANVLTF. The CDR3 coding sequence is TGTGCCAGAAACGGACAATCTGGGGCCAACGTCCTGACTTTC.